A selection of T cell receptor beta chains follows, all from one sample in a study of OX40 agonist ivuxolimab in advanced cancers. Using immunoSEQ multiplex PCR, the repertoire was profiled, and TCRdb retains in-frame clones only, with some absent. Seen here are about 76,000 clones, 70% to 90% observed once, and the top ten hold roughly 2.4%. This specimen was CD4+ or CD8+ T cells sorted from blood, taken in a trial of the OX40 agonist ivuxolimab. The receptor set was obtained from an adult with an advanced solid tumor such as melanoma, head and neck, liver or kidney cancer. The CDR3 runs from the conserved cysteine through the conserved F or W. The D gene is left open where the match is weak. Size tells how often a clone was seen (once, few, many) or the class of an expanded clone, and some rows leave it out.

>NA|NA|TRBJ1-5|TRBV10-2
TGCGCCAGCAGTGAGTCAGGGGTGGGTCAGCCCCAGCATTTT
CASSESGVGQPQHF
>NA|NA|TRBJ1-5|TRBV27
TGTGCCAGCAGTTCAGGGGAGAGCAATCAGCCCCAGCATTTT
CASSSGESNQPQHF
>TRBD2|once|TRBJ2-1|TRBV5-1
TGCGCCAGCAGCAGTTCAAGCGGGGGGGCTGCATGGAATGAGCAGTTCTTC
CASSSSSGGAAWNEQFF
>NA|NA|TRBJ2-3|TRBV7-3
TGTGCCAGCAGCTTAATGGGGGTCGACACAGATACGCAGTATTTT
CASSLMGVDTDTQYF
>NA|NA|TRBJ2-1|TRBV28
TGTGCCAGCAGTTTACGAGGGAACGTCTACAATGAGCAGTTCTTC
CASSLRGNVYNEQFF
>TRBD2|NA|TRBJ2-7|TRBV5-1
TGCGCCAGCGGGACTAGCGGGGGGGCCAACGAGCAGTACTTC
CASGTSGGANEQYF
>NA|NA|TRBJ2-7|TRBV7-9
TGTGCCAGCAGCTCGAGGCGGGGGCCCTCCTACGAGCAGTACTTC
CASSSRRGPSYEQYF
>TRBD1|NA|TRBJ1-6|TRBV5-1
TGCGCCAGCAGCGGGACAGGGGCAGAATCACCCCTCCACTTT
CASSGTGAESPLHF
>NA|NA|TRBJ2-3|TRBV28
TGTGCCAGCAGTTCCGTAGGGGGGCGTCCAGATACGCAGTATTTT
CASSSVGGRPDTQYF
>NA|NA|TRBJ1-1|TRBV9
TGTGCCAGCAGCGTAGGGGGGAACATGAACACTGAAGCTTTCTTT
CASSVGGNMNTEAFF
>NA|NA|TRBJ2-7|TRBV30
TGTGCCTGGGGCGCCACCAACTACGAGCAGTACTTC
CAWGATNYEQYF
>TRBD2|once|TRBJ2-2|TRBV7-3
TGTGCCAGCAGCCGCTCCGGGACTAGCTTCGGGGAGCTGTTTTTT
CASSRSGTSFGELFF
>NA|NA|TRBJ2-7|TRBV6-6
TGTGCCAGCAGTGACGCTTCAAAGCAGTACTTC
CASSDASKQYF
>NA|NA|TRBJ1-4|TRBV7-8
TGTGCCAGCACTGTCGGAATTAATGAAAAACTGTTTTTT
CASTVGINEKLFF
>NA|NA|TRBJ1-5|TRBV10-3
TGTGCCATCAGTAGGGACGACAATCAGCCCCAGCATTTT
CAISRDDNQPQHF
>NA|NA|TRBJ2-2|TRBV7-3
TGTGCCAGCAGGCGAGGAGGGGCGAGCGGGGAGCTGTTTTTT
CASRRGGASGELFF
>NA|NA|TRBJ1-6|TRBV2
TGTGCGAGGGGGGATAGCTCCTATAATTCACCCCTCCACTTT
CARGDSSYNSPLHF
>TRBD2|NA|TRBJ2-7|TRBV27
TGTGCCAGCAGTTCTCGGTGGGGGGGCTCCTACGAGCAGTACTTC
CASSSRWGGSYEQYF
>TRBD1|NA|TRBJ2-3|TRBV5-4
TGTGCCAGCAGCTCCCCGGGACAGGGCCCAGATACGCAGTATTTT
CASSSPGQGPDTQYF
>NA|NA|TRBJ1-4|TRBV18
TGTGCCAGCTCACCAGGGACAACTAATGAAAAACTGTTTTTT
CASSPGTTNEKLFF
>NA|NA|TRBJ2-3|TRBV4-3
TGCGCCAGCAGCCAAGATCTGGGGTACCGGGCAGATACGCAGTATTTT
CASSQDLGYRADTQYF
>NA|NA|TRBJ1-2|TRBV4-3
TGCGCCAGCAGCCAAGATTACGGGGTGGACTATGGCTACACCTTC
CASSQDYGVDYGYTF
>NA|NA|TRBJ1-1|TRBV5-1
TGCGCCAGCAGCTGGACAGTAAATATGAACACTGAAGCTTTCTTT
CASSWTVNMNTEAFF
>NA|NA|TRBJ2-1|TRBV28
TGTGCCAGCAGTTTAGACCTCTCCTACAATGAGCAGTTCTTC
CASSLDLSYNEQFF
>TRBD1|NA|TRBJ1-1|TRBV28
TGTGCCAGCAGTACGTACAGGGGCGCAAACACTGAAGCTTTCTTT
CASSTYRGANTEAFF
>NA|once|TRBJ1-1|TRBV7-2
TGTGCCAGCAGCTTCAGGACTACGAACACTGAAGCTTTCTTT
CASSFRTTNTEAFF
>NA|NA|TRBJ1-5|TRBV2
TGTGCCAGCAGTGACGATTCCAGGCATCAGCCCCAGCATTTT
CASSDDSRHQPQHF
>NA|NA|TRBJ2-7|TRBV6-4
TGTGCCAGCAACGCAGGGGAAGAAGACTGCGAGCAGTACTTC
CASNAGEEDCEQYF
>TRBD2|NA|TRBJ2-3|TRBV7-7
TGTGCCAGCAGCCTTAGCGGGGTTATCGGGGATACGCAGTATTTT
CASSLSGVIGDTQYF
>NA|NA|TRBJ1-5|TRBV10-3
TGTGCCATCACCCCGGATAGCAATCAGCCCCAGCATTTT
CAITPDSNQPQHF
>NA|NA|TRBJ2-7|TRBV5-1
TGCGCCAGCAGCGTAACCGGGGGACAGCGGCCCTACGAGCAGTACTTC
CASSVTGGQRPYEQYF
>NA|NA|TRBJ1-1|TRBV28
TGTGCCAGCAGTTCCACAGCTATATTGAACACTGAAGCTTTCTTT
CASSSTAILNTEAFF
>NA|few|TRBJ1-2|TRBV11-2
TGTGCCAGCAGCTTAGATGGCTCAGCCTATGGCTACACCTTC
CASSLDGSAYGYTF
>TRBD2|NA|TRBJ2-2|TRBV19
TGTGCCAGTAGTATCCGGGGGGGGCACGACACCGGGGAGCTGTTTTTT
CASSIRGGHDTGELFF
>TRBD1|few|TRBJ1-2|TRBV19
TGTGCCAGTAGTATTCGGACAGGGGGCGCCTATGGCTACACCTTC
CASSIRTGGAYGYTF
>NA|NA|TRBJ2-5|TRBV5-1
TGCGCCAGCAGCTTGGCCGGTAGCGGCCGAGGACAAGAGACCCAGTACTTC
CASSLAGSGRGQETQYF
>TRBD1|NA|TRBJ2-5|TRBV5-5
TGTGCCAGCAGCAGGATTTCCGGGACAGGGAAAGAGACCCAGTACTTC
CASSRISGTGKETQYF
>NA|NA|TRBJ1-2|TRBV19
TGTGCCAGTAGTACCGGACTGATCTATGGCTACACCTTC
CASSTGLIYGYTF
>TRBD1|NA|TRBJ1-5|TRBV28
TGTGCCGCAGGGGCAGGGGGGTCGCGTGTTGATCAGCCCCAGCATTTT
CAAGAGGSRVDQPQHF
>TRBD1|once|TRBJ2-3|TRBV6-5
TGTGCCAGCAGCCCCGAGACAGGGGGTACAGATACGCAGTATTTT
CASSPETGGTDTQYF
>NA|NA|TRBJ1-5|TRBV5-4
TGTGCCAGCAGCTTGAGGGTCGGGCAGCCCCAGCATTTT
CASSLRVGQPQHF
>TRBD1|NA|TRBJ1-1|TRBV2
TGTGCCAGCACCAGACAGGGTACAATGAACACTGAAGCTTTCTTT
CASTRQGTMNTEAFF
>TRBD1|NA|TRBJ2-2|TRBV5-1
TGCGCCAGCAGCAGACAGGGGGATTTCACCGGGGAGCTGTTTTTT
CASSRQGDFTGELFF
>NA|NA|TRBJ1-1|TRBV2
TGTGCCAGCGACGGGGGCGGACTGAACACTGAAGCTTTCTTT
CASDGGGLNTEAFF
>NA|NA|TRBJ2-5|TRBV5-6
TGTGCCAGCAGCTTGGCGGGGTCCGAGACCCAGTACTTC
CASSLAGSETQYF
>TRBD1|NA|TRBJ1-4|TRBV6-5
TGTGCCAGCAGTTACGGACAGGGGAGCAATGAAAAACTGTTTTTT
CASSYGQGSNEKLFF
>NA|NA|TRBJ1-3|TRBV18
TGTGCCAGCTCACCACCAAAGGAAAGTGGAAACACCATATATTTT
CASSPPKESGNTIYF
>NA|NA|TRBJ2-7|TRBV5-1
TGCGCCAGCAGCTTGCTCCGGGGCCCAAGCTACGAGCAGTACTTC
CASSLLRGPSYEQYF
>NA|NA|TRBJ2-7|TRBV6-1
TGTGCCAGCGGCACCCCAGACACGCGATCCTACGAGCAGTACTTC
CASGTPDTRSYEQYF
>NA|NA|TRBJ1-4|TRBV28
TGTGCCAGCAGAGCAAACCTTATCGGTCCGGATGAAAAACTGTTTTTT
CASRANLIGPDEKLFF
>NA|NA|TRBJ1-6|TRBV5-4
TGTGCCAGCAGAGAAACAGGGATGGGATATAATTCACCCCTCCACTTT
CASRETGMGYNSPLHF
>NA|NA|TRBJ1-3|TRBV7-3
TGTGCCAGCAGCCCCCATGGGGGAAACACCATATATTTT
CASSPHGGNTIYF
>NA|NA|TRBJ1-3|TRBV5-4
TGTGCCAGCAGCCACACCCAAGGAAACACCATATATTTT
CASSHTQGNTIYF
>TRBD2|few|TRBJ2-3|TRBV5-4
TGTGCCAGCAGCTTCCCGGGACTAGCCTTGACAGATACGCAGTATTTT
CASSFPGLALTDTQYF